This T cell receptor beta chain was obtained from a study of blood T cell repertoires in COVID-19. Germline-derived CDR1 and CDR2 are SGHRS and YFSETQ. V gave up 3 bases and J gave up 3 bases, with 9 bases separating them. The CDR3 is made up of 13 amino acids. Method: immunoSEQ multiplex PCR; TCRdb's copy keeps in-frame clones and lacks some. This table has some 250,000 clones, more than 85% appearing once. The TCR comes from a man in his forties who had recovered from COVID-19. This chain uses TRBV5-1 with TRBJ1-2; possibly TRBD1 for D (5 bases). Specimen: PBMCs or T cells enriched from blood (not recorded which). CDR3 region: CASSSRVDYGYTF. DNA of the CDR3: TGCGCCAGCAGCTCCAGGGTTGACTATGGCTACACCTTC.